This is a list of T cell receptor beta chains from one sample in a study of CD8+ T cells in alopecia areata. TCRdb's table, derived via immunoSEQ multiplex PCR, lists solely in-frame clones and lacks some. The sample comprises under 250,000 clones, about three fifths of which are singletons, and over 0.4% rests with the top ten. This material consisted of CD4+ T cells sorted from blood, taken at week 0. The receptors were sampled from a human donor with alopecia areata. Each CDR3 is given with its conserved first and last residue. The D gene is left open where the match is weak. Part of the rows lack a size; the others show once, few, many or a class for expanded clones.

v_gene: TRBV30
d_gene: -
len: 13
j_gene: TRBJ1-2
abundance: -
CDR3nt: TGTGCCTGGAGTGCACAGGGACGCTATGGCTACACCTTC
CDR3aa: CAWSAQGRYGYTF

v_gene: TRBV10-3
d_gene: TRBD2
len: 15
j_gene: TRBJ2-7
abundance: -
CDR3nt: TGTGCCATCAGTGAGCGTACTAGCGGGAGGGACGAGCAGTACTTC
CDR3aa: CAISERTSGRDEQYF

v_gene: TRBV29-1
d_gene: -
len: 13
j_gene: TRBJ1-1
abundance: -
CDR3nt: TGCAGCGTTTCGGTGGACCGGGACACTGAAGCTTTCTTT
CDR3aa: CSVSVDRDTEAFF

v_gene: TRBV19
d_gene: TRBD1
len: 14
j_gene: TRBJ2-1
abundance: few
CDR3nt: TGTGCCAGTAGTCCACCGGGACAGGGACATGAGCAGTTCTTC
CDR3aa: CASSPPGQGHEQFF

v_gene: TRBV6-5
d_gene: -
len: 16
j_gene: TRBJ2-7
abundance: few
CDR3nt: TGTGCCAGCAGTTACGTCCTCGGGAGCCCAGGCTACGAGCAGTACTTC
CDR3aa: CASSYVLGSPGYEQYF

v_gene: TRBV4-1
d_gene: TRBD1
len: 15
j_gene: TRBJ1-5
abundance: -
CDR3nt: TGCGCCAGCAGCCAAGAAGGACAGGGTGATCAGCCCCAGCATTTT
CDR3aa: CASSQEGQGDQPQHF

v_gene: TRBV6-1
d_gene: -
len: 13
j_gene: TRBJ1-2
abundance: -
CDR3nt: TGTGCCAGCAGCCGACAGAATAACTATGGCTACACCTTC
CDR3aa: CASSRQNNYGYTF

v_gene: TRBV30
d_gene: -
len: 15
j_gene: TRBJ1-3
abundance: -
CDR3nt: TGTGCCTGGAGGGGAATTGCAGGGGTAGGAAACACCATATATTTT
CDR3aa: CAWRGIAGVGNTIYF

v_gene: TRBV7-3
d_gene: -
len: 17
j_gene: TRBJ2-3
abundance: -
CDR3nt: TGTGCCAGCAGCAACCGGGGTAGGGGACCAAATAAAGATACGCAGTATTTT
CDR3aa: CASSNRGRGPNKDTQYF

v_gene: TRBV4-2
d_gene: -
len: 12
j_gene: TRBJ2-1
abundance: -
CDR3nt: TGTGCCAGCAGCCAAGGACCCAATGAGCAGTTCTTC
CDR3aa: CASSQGPNEQFF

v_gene: TRBV29-1
d_gene: -
len: 11
j_gene: TRBJ2-1
abundance: -
CDR3nt: TGCAGCGTTGAAGATCCCGGTGAGCAGTTCTTC
CDR3aa: CSVEDPGEQFF

v_gene: TRBV29-1
d_gene: -
len: 10
j_gene: TRBJ1-1
abundance: -
CDR3nt: TGCAGCGGGAGATACACTGAAGCTTTCTTT
CDR3aa: CSGRYTEAFF

v_gene: TRBV6-5
d_gene: -
len: 13
j_gene: TRBJ1-6
abundance: once
CDR3nt: TGTGCCAGCAGTTACGGAGCCAATTCACCCCTCCACTTT
CDR3aa: CASSYGANSPLHF

v_gene: TRBV7-6
d_gene: TRBD2
len: 15
j_gene: TRBJ2-1
abundance: few
CDR3nt: TGTGCCAGCAGTCTAGCGGGAGATCCTTACAATGAGCAGTTCTTC
CDR3aa: CASSLAGDPYNEQFF

v_gene: TRBV5-1
d_gene: TRBD1
len: 16
j_gene: TRBJ2-1
abundance: -
CDR3nt: TGCGCCAGCAGCGTGCCGCGACAGGGATCCTACAATGAGCAGTTCTTC
CDR3aa: CASSVPRQGSYNEQFF

v_gene: TRBV18
d_gene: TRBD2
len: 15
j_gene: TRBJ2-5
abundance: once
CDR3nt: TGTGCCAGCTCACCTGCCAGCGGGGGTCGCGAGACCCAGTACTTC
CDR3aa: CASSPASGGRETQYF

v_gene: TRBV18
d_gene: TRBD1
len: 15
j_gene: TRBJ2-5
abundance: -
CDR3nt: TGTGCCAGCTCACCACGTTCAGGGGGACAAGAGACCCAGTACTTC
CDR3aa: CASSPRSGGQETQYF

v_gene: TRBV9
d_gene: TRBD2
len: 15
j_gene: TRBJ2-3
abundance: -
CDR3nt: TGTGCCAGCAGCTCGACTAGCGGGGGGCCCGATACGCAGTATTTT
CDR3aa: CASSSTSGGPDTQYF

v_gene: TRBV30
d_gene: -
len: 14
j_gene: TRBJ2-7
abundance: -
CDR3nt: TGTGCCTGGAGTTTTGGAGGGAGGGGGTACGAGCAGTACTTC
CDR3aa: CAWSFGGRGYEQYF

v_gene: TRBV30
d_gene: -
len: 15
j_gene: TRBJ2-2
abundance: many
CDR3nt: TGTGCCTGGAGGAATAGGGCCTCACCGATGGGGGAGCTGTTTTTT
CDR3aa: CAWRNRASPMGELFF

v_gene: TRBV25-1
d_gene: -
len: 16
j_gene: TRBJ2-2
abundance: few
CDR3nt: TGTGCCAGCAGTGAATATGGGGGTTCCGTGACCGGGGAGCTGTTTTTT
CDR3aa: CASSEYGGSVTGELFF

v_gene: TRBV5-1
d_gene: -
len: 18
j_gene: TRBJ1-1
abundance: many
CDR3nt: TGCGCCAGCAGCCAGGTGGAGGGGAAAACAATCATGAACACTGAAGCTTTCTTT
CDR3aa: CASSQVEGKTIMNTEAFF

v_gene: TRBV11-1
d_gene: -
len: 13
j_gene: TRBJ2-4
abundance: few
CDR3nt: TGTGCCAGCAGCAGGGAAGGTACCTGGATTCAGTACTTC
CDR3aa: CASSREGTWIQYF

v_gene: TRBV11-2
d_gene: TRBD1
len: 15
j_gene: TRBJ2-7
abundance: few
CDR3nt: TGTGCCAGCAGCTCCCCTCGGGACAGCTCCTACGAGCAGTACTTC
CDR3aa: CASSSPRDSSYEQYF

v_gene: TRBV6-6
d_gene: -
len: 14
j_gene: TRBJ2-7
abundance: -
CDR3nt: TGTGCCAGCAGTTACCCGAGTCCCCTGGACGAGCAGTACTTC
CDR3aa: CASSYPSPLDEQYF

v_gene: TRBV9
d_gene: -
len: 13
j_gene: TRBJ1-2
abundance: -
CDR3nt: TGTGCCAGCAGCGTCGTTCACGGTTATGGCTACACCTTC
CDR3aa: CASSVVHGYGYTF

v_gene: TRBV5-1
d_gene: TRBD1
len: 14
j_gene: TRBJ1-2
abundance: -
CDR3nt: TGCGCCAGCAGCCCCCGGGACAGGTCGGATGGCTACACCTTC
CDR3aa: CASSPRDRSDGYTF

v_gene: TRBV29-1
d_gene: TRBD1
len: 15
j_gene: TRBJ1-1
abundance: -
CDR3nt: TGCAGCGTTGATCCTAAGGGGGCAGGGAACACTGAAGCTTTCTTT
CDR3aa: CSVDPKGAGNTEAFF

v_gene: TRBV4-1
d_gene: TRBD2
len: 18
j_gene: TRBJ2-1
abundance: -
CDR3nt: TGCGCCAGCAGCCATGTTTTGGTGATAGCGGGAGCTGGAAATGAGCAGTTCTTC
CDR3aa: CASSHVLVIAGAGNEQFF